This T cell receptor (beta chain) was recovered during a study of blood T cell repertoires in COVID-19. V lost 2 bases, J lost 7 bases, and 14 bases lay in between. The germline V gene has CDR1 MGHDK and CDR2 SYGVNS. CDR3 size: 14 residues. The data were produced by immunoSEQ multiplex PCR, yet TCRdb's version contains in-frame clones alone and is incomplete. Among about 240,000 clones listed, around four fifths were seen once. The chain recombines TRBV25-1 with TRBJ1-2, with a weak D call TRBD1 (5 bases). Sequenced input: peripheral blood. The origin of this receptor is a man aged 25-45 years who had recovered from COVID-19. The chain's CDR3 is CASSEGRAVSGYTF. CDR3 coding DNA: TGTGCCAGCAGTGAAGGCAGGGCGGTCTCTGGCTACACCTTC.